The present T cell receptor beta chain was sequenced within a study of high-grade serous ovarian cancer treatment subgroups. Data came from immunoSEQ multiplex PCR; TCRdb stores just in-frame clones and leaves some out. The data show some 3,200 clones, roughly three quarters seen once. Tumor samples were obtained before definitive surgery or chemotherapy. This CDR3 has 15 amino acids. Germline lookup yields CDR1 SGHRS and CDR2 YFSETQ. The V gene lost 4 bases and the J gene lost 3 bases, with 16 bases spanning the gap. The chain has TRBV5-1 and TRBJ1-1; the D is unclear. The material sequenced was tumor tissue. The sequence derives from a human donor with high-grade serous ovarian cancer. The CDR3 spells CASSIIGFGDTEAFF. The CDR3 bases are TGCGCCAGCAGCATAATAGGGTTTGGGGACACTGAAGCTTTCTTT.